Presented here are 21 T cell receptor beta chains from one specimen sequenced in a study of cytomegalovirus exposure and HLA in healthy donors. This PCR relied on a set of 60 Vbeta primers and 13 Jbeta primers. The data were produced by immunoSEQ multiplex PCR, yet TCRdb's version contains in-frame clones alone and is incomplete. The sample carries approximately 110,000 clones, approximately 80% recorded once. The sequenced sample consisted of PBMCs. These receptors were taken from a woman aged 25 to 39 in good health and CMV-seropositive.

To note about this clone: One end of the junction does not line up with germline, which may come from a read error. The genes are TRBV30 and TRBJ2-7, with D perhaps matching TRBD2 (6 bases). The CDR3 extends over 14 amino acids. Germline loops: CDR1 GTSNPN, CDR2 SVGIG (reference sequence). CDR3 protein: CARSGALGGYEQYF. CDR3 nucleotide sequence: TGTGCCCGGAGTGGGGCGCTGGGGGGCTACGAGCAGTACTTC.

This rearrangement joins TRBV2 to TRBJ1-5; D is unresolved. The CDR3 extends over 14 amino acids. CDR1 is SNHLY and CDR2 is FYNNEI in the germline V gene. V lost 3 bases to trimming and J lost 0 bases, with 6 bases between them. Here the CDR3 DNA reads TGTGCCAGCAGTGACACATTTAGCAATCAGCCCCAGCATTTT. As protein: CASSDTFSNQPQHF.

In the case of this clone: The junction and the germline gene differ at one end; a read error may be behind it. J is TRBJ1-4 and V is TRBV7-9; 7 bases fit TRBD1. This CDR3 contains 15 residues. Germline CDR1 SEHNR, CDR2 FQNEAQ (reference sequence). CDR3 in DNA: TGTTCCAGCAGCTCGGGGACAGCAGCTAATGAAAAACTGTTTTTT. Protein sequence: CSSSSGTAANEKLFF.

This clone appeared a few times. The chain carries TRBV4-1 and TRBJ1-1; 7 bases are shared with TRBD1. Germline-derived CDR1 and CDR2 are MGHRA and YSYEKL. The CDR3 totals 15 residues. With V trimmed by 1 base and J by 5 bases, 7 bases remained unmatched. CDR3 nucleotide sequence: TGCGCCAGCAGCCAAGGTGAGACAGGGAAAACTGAAGCTTTCTTT. Protein sequence: CASSQGETGKTEAFF.

The J gene is TRBJ2-1, the V gene TRBV10-1, with D possibly being TRBD2 (6 bases). The CDR3 sequence is 15 residues long. Germline CDR1 is WNHNN and CDR2 is SYGVQD (reference sequence). The V gene lost 0 bases and the J gene lost 5 bases, with 11 bases spanning the gap. In DNA, the CDR3 is TGCGCCAGCAGTGAGTCTGGGCGGGGAAACAATGAGCAGTTCTTC. Its protein is CASSESGRGNNEQFF.

The rearrangement joins TRBV27 to TRBJ2-2; 7 bases are shared with TRBD1. The length of the CDR3 is 12 residues. Germline trimming cut 6 bases from V and 8 bases from J; bases unmatched to any gene: 3. The V gene's germline CDR1 is MNHEY and CDR2 SMNVEV (reference sequence). The CDR3 sequence is CASRPTGGELFF. CDR3 DNA sequence: TGTGCCAGCAGACCGACAGGGGGGGAGCTGTTTTTT.

This clone was seen once. The rearrangement joins TRBV5-1 to TRBJ1-1, with 7 bases aligning to TRBD1. Germline loops: CDR1 SGHRS, CDR2 YFSETQ. Losses at the gene ends were 4 bases for V and 2 bases for J; bases not matched to a gene: 8. The CDR3 totals 15 residues. In DNA form, the CDR3 reads TGCGCCAGCAGCCAGGACAGGTTGGGAAACACTGAAGCTTTCTTT. This sequence encodes CASSQDRLGNTEAFF.

This clone was counted only a few times. The V and J genes are TRBV5-6 and TRBJ1-1; D unclear. The CDR3 has 14 residues. In germline, CDR1 is SGHDT, CDR2 YYEEEE. Trimming removed 0 bases from V and 4 bases from J, with 10 bases in between. CDR3: CASSLGVGATEAFF. In DNA form, the CDR3 reads TGTGCCAGCAGCTTGGGCGTCGGAGCCACTGAAGCTTTCTTT.

The chain joins TRBV6-4 to TRBJ2-2; a possible D gene is TRBD1 (5 bases). The CDR3 contains 14 residues. The V and J ends lost 5 bases and 4 bases respectively, with 11 bases between them. Germline V CDR1 and CDR2: MRHNA, SNTAGT. The CDR3 protein is CASSLQGFTGELFF. Here the CDR3 DNA reads TGTGCCAGCAGTCTCCAGGGTTTCACCGGGGAGCTGTTTTTT.

The chain links TRBV18 to TRBJ1-1; D perhaps matches TRBD1 (5 bases). The germline gives CDR1 KGHSH, CDR2 LQKENI. The CDR3 covers 15 residues. Trimming stripped 3 bases from V and 3 bases from J, with 14 bases between. The CDR3 nucleotides are TGTGCCAGCTCACCGGGGCCCCTGGGGTACACTGAAGCTTTCTTT. It is translated as CASSPGPLGYTEAFF.

This clone was recorded only once. V usage is TRBV6-6 and J usage is TRBJ2-1; D is unclear. Between the trimmed V and J ends, which lost 5 bases and 6 bases, there was a span of 11 bases. The CDR3 consists of 13 residues. Germline CDR1 is MNHNY and CDR2 is SVGAGI (reference sequence). The CDR3 nucleotides are TGTGCCAGCAGTCGCCGTGTCGGCAATGAGCAGTTCTTC. It is translated as CASSRRVGNEQFF.

The chain links TRBV5-1 to TRBJ1-1, with 8 nucleotides matching TRBD1. The J segment lost 3 bases and the V segment lost 2 bases, leaving 3 bases of the junction unmatched. The CDR3 has 14 amino acids. Looked up from germline, CDR1 is SGHRS and CDR2 is YFSETQ. This chain's CDR3 is CASSFSQGDTEAFF. DNA for the CDR3: TGCGCCAGCAGCTTTTCACAGGGGGACACTGAAGCTTTCTTT.

There are a few counts of this clone. The chain recombines TRBV13 with TRBJ1-6, with 7 nucleotides matching TRBD1. Trimming removed 5 bases from V and 6 bases from J; junction bases left unmatched: 7. The CDR3 totals 15 residues. Germline-derived CDR1 and CDR2 are PRHDT and FYEKMQ (reference sequence). CDR3 nucleotides: TGTGCCAGCAGCGCCTCAGGGGGAAGTAATTCACCCCTCCACTTT. Encoded protein: CASSASGGSNSPLHF.

This rearrangement joins TRBV7-3 to TRBJ2-1; TRBD1 might be the D (5 bases). V was shortened by 2 bases and J by 6 bases, with 14 bases between the two germline ends. From germline, CDR1 is SGHTA and CDR2 FQGTGA. The CDR3 is 15 residues long. The CDR3 DNA reads TGTGCCAGCAGCTTACGGTCAGGGCAAGGCAATGAGCAGTTCTTC. Protein: CASSLRSGQGNEQFF.

This clone was observed a handful of times. V and J are TRBV6-1 and TRBJ1-2; a possible D gene is TRBD1 (6 bases). Trimming left V 0 bases short and J 3 bases short, with 14 bases between. From germline, CDR1 is MNHNS and CDR2 SASEGT. The length of the CDR3 is 16 residues. In nucleotides, the CDR3 is TGTGCCAGCAGTGAAGCGCTCACAGGGCGCTACTATGGCTACACCTTC. Translation: CASSEALTGRYYGYTF.

The table lists this clone with a few counts. This chain joins TRBV19 and TRBJ1-1; D possibly corresponds to TRBD1 (6 bases). The germline V gene encodes CDR1 LNHDA and CDR2 SQIVND (reference sequence). Trimming removed 7 bases at V and 0 bases at J, with 18 bases between. The CDR3 runs to 16 residues. The CDR3 is CASTGAGVPLNTEAFF. The CDR3 DNA is TGTGCCAGTACCGGGGCAGGGGTACCTCTGAACACTGAAGCTTTCTTT.

V gene TRBV7-2 combines with J gene TRBJ2-2; 8 bases fit TRBD2. The J segment lost 6 bases and the V segment lost 4 bases, leaving 7 bases of the junction unmatched. CDR3 size: 15 residues. Germline lookup yields CDR1 SGHTA and CDR2 FQGNSA. CDR3 in amino acids: CASSSVSGGSGELFF. CDR3 in DNA: TGTGCCAGCAGCTCTGTATCGGGAGGGTCCGGGGAGCTGTTTTTT.

In this sample, this clone turned up a few times. The gene calls are TRBV7-2 and TRBJ2-1; 8 bases fit TRBD2. Germline-derived CDR1 and CDR2 are SGHTA and FQGNSA. Germline trimming cut 0 bases from V and 7 bases from J; bases unmatched to any gene: 11. The CDR3 totals 17 residues. This CDR3 reads CASSLAGAVAGGNEQFF. CDR3 bases: TGTGCCAGCAGCTTAGCCGGGGCTGTGGCGGGAGGAAATGAGCAGTTCTTC.

V gene TRBV10-1 combines with J gene TRBJ2-1; TRBD2 aligns across 8 bases. The CDR3 sequence is 15 residues long. Germline CDR1 WNHNN, CDR2 SYGVQD (reference sequence). The J segment lost 10 bases and the V segment lost 5 bases, leaving 13 bases of the junction unmatched. The CDR3 DNA reads TGCGCCAGCAGTCCTCGCCCGGGGGGGCTTGGAGAGCAGTTCTTC. This encodes CASSPRPGGLGEQFF.

The chain couples TRBV15 to TRBJ2-7; a possible D gene is TRBD1 (7 bases). Germline V lookup: CDR1 LNHNV, CDR2 YYDKDF (reference sequence). The CDR3 consists of 15 residues. The germline V and J ends were trimmed by 1 base and 2 bases, with 12 bases remaining between them. The CDR3: CATSRGGDSTYEQYF. CDR3 in DNA: TGTGCCACCAGCAGAGGGGGGGACAGTACCTACGAGCAGTACTTC.

The CDR3 sequence: CAISVQGTNYGYTF. The CDR3 coding sequence is TGTGCCATCAGTGTACAGGGTACCAACTATGGCTACACCTTC. This chain joins TRBV10-3 and TRBJ1-2; D is perhaps TRBD1 (6 bases). CDR3 length: 14 amino acids. V lost 4 bases, J lost 2 bases, and 11 bases lay in between. CDR1 is ENHRY, CDR2 SYGVKD, per germline.